Listed here are 27 T cell receptor beta chains from one sample, sequenced in a study of cytomegalovirus exposure and HLA in healthy donors. The data were produced by immunoSEQ multiplex PCR, yet TCRdb's version contains in-frame clones alone and is incomplete. The table includes roughly 190,000 clones, roughly 83% detected once. Sequenced: PBMCs. The receptors originated from a woman younger than 35 in good health and CMV-seronegative.

The rearrangement links TRBV7-9 to TRBJ1-1; 10 nucleotides match TRBD1. Per the germline V gene, CDR1 is SEHNR and CDR2 is FQNEAQ (reference sequence). This CDR3 is built from 16 residues. Trimming removed 5 bases from V and 4 bases from J; junction bases left unmatched: 10. CDR3 amino acids: CASSTRTGGWVTEAFF. The CDR3 DNA reads TGTGCCAGCAGCACACGGACAGGGGGATGGGTCACTGAAGCTTTCTTT.

This chain connects TRBV28 to TRBJ2-7, with D possibly matching TRBD2 (5 bases). This CDR3 contains 15 residues. The V and J ends lost 8 bases and 0 bases respectively, with 17 bases between them. Germline CDR1 MDHEN, CDR2 SYDVKM. In nucleotides, the CDR3 is TGTGCCAGCCGAGGGTGGGGAAGGAGCTCCTACGAGCAGTACTTC. Its translation is CASRGWGRSSYEQYF. Full variable domain (outside the CDR3, taken from reference TRBV28 and TRBJ2-7): DVKVTQSSRYLVKRTGEKVFLECVQDMDHENMFWYRQDPGLGLRLIYFSYDVKMKEKGDIPEGYSVSREKKERFSLILESASTNQTSMYLCASRGWGRSSYEQYFGPGTRLTVT.

This rearrangement joins TRBV5-1 to TRBJ1-1; D not certain. Between the trimmed V and J ends, which lost 1 base and 3 bases, there was a span of 16 bases. The CDR3 is 16 residues long. Germline V gene sequence: CDR1 SGHRS, CDR2 YFSETQ. DNA of the CDR3: TGCGCCAGCAGCTTGACTGTCGCCGTCGGGTACACTGAAGCTTTCTTT. The encoded protein is CASSLTVAVGYTEAFF.

The chain links TRBV25-1 to TRBJ1-2; 9 bases align to TRBD1. This CDR3 contains 15 residues. J gave up 2 bases and V 8 bases, and 9 bases lay outside the gene matches. Germline-derived CDR1 and CDR2 are MGHDK and SYGVNS. DNA for the CDR3: TGTGCCAGCGAATCTTTGACAGGGGGGAACTATGGCTACACCTTC. Its translation: CASESLTGGNYGYTF.

Ten or more counts support this clone. The chain recombines TRBV6-4 with TRBJ2-2, with D perhaps TRBD2 (6 bases). V dropped 3 bases and J dropped 3 bases, with 11 bases sitting between them. Germline V lookup: CDR1 MRHNA, CDR2 SNTAGT. The length of the CDR3 is 15 residues. DNA for the CDR3: TGTGCCAGCAGTGAAAGTAGCGGATACACCGGGGAGCTGTTTTTT. Protein product: CASSESSGYTGELFF.

CDR3 region: CASSLEDRTAGNTIYF. As DNA, the CDR3 is TGTGCCAGCAGCTTGGAGGATAGGACAGCTGGAAACACCATATATTTT. The chain is built from TRBV5-4 and TRBJ1-3, with D perhaps TRBD1 (6 bases). V dropped 0 bases and J dropped 2 bases, with 12 bases sitting between them. The CDR3 loop spans 16 amino acids. Germline CDR1 is SGHNT and CDR2 is YYREEE (reference sequence).

This sequence joins TRBV27 and TRBJ2-7, with TRBD2 matching over 10 bases. V shed 5 bases and J 4 bases; nucleotides not matched to a gene: 5. CDR1 and CDR2 from the germline V gene are MNHEY and SMNVEV (reference sequence). The CDR3 spans 14 residues. CDR3 sequence reads: CASSEVAGGYEQYF. Here the CDR3 DNA reads TGTGCCAGCAGTGAGGTAGCGGGGGGTTACGAGCAGTACTTC.

The chain carries TRBV7-9 and TRBJ2-5, with 8 positions matching TRBD1. Per germline, CDR1 SEHNR and CDR2 FQNEAQ (reference sequence). The CDR3 is made up of 14 amino acids. Trimming removed 7 bases from V and 3 bases from J; junction bases left unmatched: 7. The CDR3 nucleotides read TGTGCCAGCACGCTCCGGGACAGGAAAGAGACCCAGTACTTC. Encoded protein: CASTLRDRKETQYF.

The CDR3 sequence is CASSQDVIGYNEQFF. In DNA, the CDR3 is TGCGCCAGCAGCCAAGATGTTATCGGCTACAATGAGCAGTTCTTC. This rearrangement joins TRBV4-1 to TRBJ2-1; D is unclear. The CDR3 length is 15 residues. From germline, CDR1 is MGHRA and CDR2 YSYEKL. V lost 0 bases and J lost 3, with 9 bases in between.

This clone was detected a few times. J is TRBJ2-3 and V is TRBV6-1, with 7 bases aligning to TRBD2. The CDR3 extends over 15 amino acids. Trimming took 6 bases from V and 1 from J; bases not matched to a gene: 7. Germline V gives CDR1 MNHNS, CDR2 SASEGT. CDR3 coding DNA: TGTGCCAGCAGCCGGGAGCGGGGAGGCACAGATACGCAGTATTTT. Translation: CASSRERGGTDTQYF.

The CDR3 spells CASSTRGRGYNEQFF. For the CDR3, the DNA is TGTGCCAGCAGCACCAGGGGCCGGGGCTACAATGAGCAGTTCTTC. The gene calls are TRBV4-2 and TRBJ2-1; tentative D call: TRBD1 (6 bases). Per the germline V gene, CDR1 is LGHNA and CDR2 is YNFKEQ. The CDR3 extends over 15 amino acids. Between the trimmed V and J ends, which lost 5 bases and 3 bases, there was a span of 14 bases.

V usage is TRBV28 and J usage is TRBJ1-1; the D gene is possibly TRBD1 (5 bases). The V gene lost 7 bases and the J gene lost 3 bases, with 21 bases spanning the gap. Looked up from germline, CDR1 is MDHEN and CDR2 is SYDVKM. There are 16 residues in the CDR3. The CDR3 region is CASITKGVFSDTEAFF. DNA of the CDR3: TGTGCCAGCATCACGAAAGGGGTGTTTTCGGACACTGAAGCTTTCTTT. Full variable domain (outside the CDR3, taken from reference TRBV28 and TRBJ1-1): DVKVTQSSRYLVKRTGEKVFLECVQDMDHENMFWYRQDPGLGLRLIYFSYDVKMKEKGDIPEGYSVSREKKERFSLILESASTNQTSMYLCASITKGVFSDTEAFFGQGTRLTVV.

This chain connects TRBV11-2 to TRBJ2-5; D might be TRBD2 (5 bases). The germline gives CDR1 SGHAT, CDR2 FQNNGV. This CDR3 is built from 17 residues. V lost 1 base, J lost 1 base, and 16 bases lay in between. CDR3 nucleotide sequence: TGTGCCAGCAGCTTAGTAACGGGATCTTTTGGCCAAGAGACCCAGTACTTC. Protein product: CASSLVTGSFGQETQYF.

The V call is TRBV7-6, the J call TRBJ2-1; 10 nucleotides match TRBD2. Germline V gene lookup returns CDR1 SGHVS and CDR2 FNYEAQ. V was pared by 1 base and J by 8 bases, with 8 bases of the junction left unmatched. The CDR3 has 16 amino acids. This CDR3 is CASSLVAQRGGDEQFF. The CDR3, as DNA: TGTGCCAGCAGCTTAGTGGCCCAGCGGGGGGGCGATGAGCAGTTCTTC.

The V gene is TRBV5-1, the J gene TRBJ2-5; a weak D match, TRBD1 (5 bases). Germline V gives CDR1 SGHRS, CDR2 YFSETQ. The CDR3 extends over 14 amino acids. V was shortened by 3 bases and J by 1 base, with 10 bases between the two germline ends. The DNA for the CDR3 is TGCGCCAGCAGCTGGACAACCTCCCAAGAGACCCAGTACTTC. It specifies CASSWTTSQETQYF. Full variable domain (missing parts from reference TRBV5-1 and TRBJ2-5): KAGVTQTPRYLIKTRGQQVTLSCSPISGHRSVSWYQQTPGQGLQFLFEYFSETQRNKGNFPGRFSGRQFSNSRSEMNVSTLELGDSALYLCASSWTTSQETQYFGPGTRLLVL.

The chain couples TRBV6-1 to TRBJ2-1; 9 bases line up with TRBD2. Trimming cost V 8 bases and J 8 bases; bases outside gene matches: 7. Germline V CDR1 and CDR2: MNHNS, SASEGT. This CDR3 is 13 amino acids long. The DNA of the CDR3 is TGTGCCAGCGGGGGACTAGCCTCCCATGAGCAGTTCTTC. It codes for CASGGLASHEQFF.

The rearrangement joins TRBV5-1 to TRBJ2-1, with 7 bases that match TRBD2. This CDR3 has 16 amino acids. Germline V gene lookup returns CDR1 SGHRS and CDR2 YFSETQ. Losses at the gene ends were 2 bases for V and 7 bases for J; bases not matched to a gene: 12. The CDR3 loop reads CASSLATSNFGNEQFF. The CDR3 DNA reads TGCGCCAGCAGCTTAGCGACTAGCAATTTCGGTAATGAGCAGTTCTTC.

The chain carries TRBV15 and TRBJ2-7; 8 bases map to TRBD1. This CDR3 has 17 amino acids. Germline V gene sequence: CDR1 LNHNV, CDR2 YYDKDF (reference sequence). Germline trimming cut 0 bases from V and 6 bases from J; bases unmatched to any gene: 13. This CDR3 is CATSRDRVRTGPSEQYF. The CDR3 DNA follows: TGTGCCACCAGCAGAGATAGGGTAAGGACAGGGCCTTCCGAGCAGTACTTC.

The rearrangement uses TRBV15 and TRBJ2-6, with 11 nucleotides matching TRBD1. The germline gives CDR1 LNHNV, CDR2 YYDKDF (reference sequence). The CDR3 extends over 17 amino acids. With V trimmed by 3 bases and J by 4 bases, 5 bases remained unmatched. The CDR3 is CATSRWDRGDGANVLTF. Written as DNA, the CDR3 is TGTGCCACCAGCAGGTGGGACAGGGGGGACGGGGCCAACGTCCTGACTTTC.

The rearrangement joins TRBV2 to TRBJ2-2, with TRBD1 matching over 9 bases. The germline V gene encodes CDR1 SNHLY and CDR2 FYNNEI. This CDR3 spans 15 amino acids. V gave up 6 bases and J gave up 2 bases; unmatched junction bases: 4. As DNA, the CDR3 is TGTGCCAGCAGCCGGGACAGGGTAAACACCGGGGAGCTGTTTTTT. Translated: CASSRDRVNTGELFF.

This clone turned up a few times. V gene TRBV5-1 combines with J gene TRBJ2-1; TRBD2 matches at 9 bases. CDR3 size: 16 residues. Germline V gene data show CDR1 as SGHRS and CDR2 as YFSETQ. V dropped 0 bases and J dropped 9; count of bases not matched to a gene: 10. CDR3 region: CASSLGAGGPVSEQFF. In nucleotides, the CDR3 is TGCGCCAGCAGCTTGGGTGCGGGAGGGCCCGTCAGTGAGCAGTTCTTC.

The V and J genes are TRBV6-4 and TRBJ1-2; TRBD1 matches at 7 bases. V lost 6 bases, J lost 2 bases, and 9 bases stayed unmatched. The CDR3 loop spans 15 amino acids. Germline V CDR1 and CDR2: MRHNA, SNTAGT. The DNA for the CDR3 is TGTGCCAGCAGGTTAACGACAGGGCCAAACTATGGCTACACCTTC. Translation gives CASRLTTGPNYGYTF.

This chain joins TRBV10-3 and TRBJ2-2; 11 nucleotides line up with TRBD2. CDR1 is ENHRY and CDR2 is SYGVKD in the germline V gene. The V and J ends lost 0 bases and 3 bases, in that order; junction bases with no gene match: 6. The CDR3 runs 18 residues. The DNA of the CDR3 is TGTGCCATCAGTGAGTCGCCTAGCGGGAGGTTTGACACCGGGGAGCTGTTTTTT. It yields the protein CAISESPSGRFDTGELFF.

V and J are TRBV2 and TRBJ2-3, with 15 bases aligning to TRBD2. After removal of 6 bases from V and 2 bases from J, the junction contained 9 bases not matched to a gene. The V gene's germline CDR1 is SNHLY and CDR2 FYNNEI. This CDR3 comprises 18 residues. The DNA for the CDR3 is TGTGCCAGCAGCCCGGGGACTAGCGGGGGGCTAAACACAGATACGCAGTATTTT. This codes for CASSPGTSGGLNTDTQYF.

V gene TRBV19 combines with J gene TRBJ1-2; maybe TRBD1 (5 bases). The CDR3 has 13 residues. Trimming left V 4 bases short and J 2 bases short, with 8 bases between. CDR1 is LNHDA, CDR2 SQIVND, per germline (reference sequence). The CDR3 region has the DNA TGTGCCAGTAGTAACAGGTTAAACTATGGCTACACCTTC. This sequence encodes CASSNRLNYGYTF.

The chain combines TRBV11-2 with TRBJ2-7; 16 bases match TRBD2. J gave up 2 bases and V 3 bases, and 1 base lay outside the gene matches. The V gene's germline CDR1 is SGHAT and CDR2 FQNNGV. This CDR3 is 16 amino acids long. CDR3: CASSFGTSGRAYEQYF. The CDR3 bases are TGTGCCAGCAGCTTTGGGACTAGCGGGAGGGCCTACGAGCAGTACTTC.

In this sample, this clone turned up once. The chain is built from TRBV27 and TRBJ2-1; maybe TRBD1 (6 bases). The CDR3 totals 16 residues. Germline V gene sequence: CDR1 MNHEY, CDR2 SMNVEV (reference sequence). V was trimmed by 11 bases and J by 5 bases, leaving 25 bases between them. The CDR3 nucleotides read TGTGCCTTACCCTATTTTCAGGGGTTGAGCCACAATGAGCAGTTCTTC. Translated: CALPYFQGLSHNEQFF.